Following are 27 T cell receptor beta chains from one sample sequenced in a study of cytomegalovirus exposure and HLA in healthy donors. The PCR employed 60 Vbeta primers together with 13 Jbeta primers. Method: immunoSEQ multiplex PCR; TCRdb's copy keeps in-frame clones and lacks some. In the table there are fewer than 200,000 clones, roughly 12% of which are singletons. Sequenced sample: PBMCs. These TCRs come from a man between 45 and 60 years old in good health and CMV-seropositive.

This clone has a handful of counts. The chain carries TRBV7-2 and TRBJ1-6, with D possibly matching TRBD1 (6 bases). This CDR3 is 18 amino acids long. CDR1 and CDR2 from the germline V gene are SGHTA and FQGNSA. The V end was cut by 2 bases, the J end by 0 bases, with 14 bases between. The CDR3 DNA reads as TGTGCCAGCAGCTTAAGGGCAGGGGTTAGCTCCTATAATTCACCCCTCCACTTT. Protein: CASSLRAGVSSYNSPLHF. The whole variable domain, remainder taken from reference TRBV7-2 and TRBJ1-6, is GAGVSQSPSNKVTEKGKDVELRCDPISGHTALYWYRQSLGQGLEFLIYFQGNSAPDKSGLPSDRFSAERTGGSVSTLTIQRTQQEDSAVYLCASSLRAGVSSYNSPLHFGNGTRLTVT.

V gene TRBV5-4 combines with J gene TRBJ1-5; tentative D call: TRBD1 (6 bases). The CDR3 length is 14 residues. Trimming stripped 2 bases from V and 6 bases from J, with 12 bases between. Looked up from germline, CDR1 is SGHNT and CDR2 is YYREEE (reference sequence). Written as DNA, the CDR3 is TGTGCCAGCAGCTTCAGGGGCTCGACTCAGCCCCAGCATTTT. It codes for CASSFRGSTQPQHF.

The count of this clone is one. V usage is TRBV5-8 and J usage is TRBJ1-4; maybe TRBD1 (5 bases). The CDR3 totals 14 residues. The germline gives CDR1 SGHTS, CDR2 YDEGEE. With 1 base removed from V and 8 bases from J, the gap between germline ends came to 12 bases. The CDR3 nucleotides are TGTGCCAGCAGCTTGTGGCGCAGGGAAGAAAAACTGTTTTTT. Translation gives CASSLWRREEKLFF.

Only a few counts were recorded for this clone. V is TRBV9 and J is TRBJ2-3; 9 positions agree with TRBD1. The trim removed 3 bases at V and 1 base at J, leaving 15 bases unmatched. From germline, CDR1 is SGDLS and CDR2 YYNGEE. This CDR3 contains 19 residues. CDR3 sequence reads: CASSARIGTGREGTDTQYF. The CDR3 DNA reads TGTGCCAGCAGCGCGAGAATCGGGACAGGGCGAGAGGGCACAGATACGCAGTATTTT.

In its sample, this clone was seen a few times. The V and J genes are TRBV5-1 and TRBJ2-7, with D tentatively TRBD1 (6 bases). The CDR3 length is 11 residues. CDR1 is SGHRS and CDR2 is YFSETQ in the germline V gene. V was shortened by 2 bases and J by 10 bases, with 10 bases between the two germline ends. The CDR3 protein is CASSFRDNQYF. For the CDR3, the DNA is TGCGCCAGCAGCTTCCGGGACAACCAGTACTTC.

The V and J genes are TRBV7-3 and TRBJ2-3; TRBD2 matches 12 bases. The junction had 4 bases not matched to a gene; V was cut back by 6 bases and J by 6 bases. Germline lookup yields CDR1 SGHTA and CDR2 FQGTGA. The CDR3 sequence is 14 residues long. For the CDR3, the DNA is TGTGCCAGCAGACTAGCGGGGGGCCCGGATACGCAGTATTTT. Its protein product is CASRLAGGPDTQYF.

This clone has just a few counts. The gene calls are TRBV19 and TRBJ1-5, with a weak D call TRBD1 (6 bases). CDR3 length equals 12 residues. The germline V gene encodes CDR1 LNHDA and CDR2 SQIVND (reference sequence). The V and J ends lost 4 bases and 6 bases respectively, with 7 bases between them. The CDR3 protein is CASSRGPQPQHF. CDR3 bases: TGTGCCAGTAGTAGGGGGCCTCAGCCCCAGCATTTT.

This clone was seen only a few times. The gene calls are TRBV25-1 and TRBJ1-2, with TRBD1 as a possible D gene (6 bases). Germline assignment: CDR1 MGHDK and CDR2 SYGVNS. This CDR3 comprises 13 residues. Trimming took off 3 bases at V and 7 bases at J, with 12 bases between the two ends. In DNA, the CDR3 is TGTGCCAGCAGTGATTACAGGGAGGGTGGCTACACCTTC. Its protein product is CASSDYREGGYTF.

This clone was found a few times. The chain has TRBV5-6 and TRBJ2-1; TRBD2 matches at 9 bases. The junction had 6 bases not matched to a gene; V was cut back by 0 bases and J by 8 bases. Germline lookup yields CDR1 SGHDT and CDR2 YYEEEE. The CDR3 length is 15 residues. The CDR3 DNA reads TGTGCCAGCAGCTTGGTCGCTAGCGGGGTGGATGAGCAGTTCTTC. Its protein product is CASSLVASGVDEQFF.

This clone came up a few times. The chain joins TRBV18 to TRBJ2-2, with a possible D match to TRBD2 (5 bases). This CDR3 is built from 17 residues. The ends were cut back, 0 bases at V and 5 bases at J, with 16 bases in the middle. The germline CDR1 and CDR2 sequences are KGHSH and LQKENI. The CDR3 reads CASSPPQTTPRTGELFF. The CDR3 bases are TGTGCCAGCTCACCACCCCAGACTACCCCCAGAACCGGGGAGCTGTTTTTT.

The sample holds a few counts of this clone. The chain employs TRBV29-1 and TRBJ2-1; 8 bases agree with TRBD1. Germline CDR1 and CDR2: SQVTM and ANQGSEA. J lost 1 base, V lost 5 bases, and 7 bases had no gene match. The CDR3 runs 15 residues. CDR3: CSVIVGQGSYNEQFF. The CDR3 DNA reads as TGCAGCGTTATTGTCGGACAGGGATCCTACAATGAGCAGTTCTTC.

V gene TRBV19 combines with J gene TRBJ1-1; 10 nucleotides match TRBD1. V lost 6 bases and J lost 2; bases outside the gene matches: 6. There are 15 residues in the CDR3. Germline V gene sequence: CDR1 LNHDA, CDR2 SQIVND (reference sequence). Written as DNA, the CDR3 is TGTGCCAGTAGGACAGGGGGCGCGAGAAACACTGAAGCTTTCTTT. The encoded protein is CASRTGGARNTEAFF.

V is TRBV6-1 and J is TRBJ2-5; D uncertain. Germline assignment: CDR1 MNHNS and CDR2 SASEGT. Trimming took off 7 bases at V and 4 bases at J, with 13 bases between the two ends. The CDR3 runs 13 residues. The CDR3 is CASMWSSRETQYF. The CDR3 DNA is TGTGCCAGCATGTGGAGTAGCCGAGAGACCCAGTACTTC.

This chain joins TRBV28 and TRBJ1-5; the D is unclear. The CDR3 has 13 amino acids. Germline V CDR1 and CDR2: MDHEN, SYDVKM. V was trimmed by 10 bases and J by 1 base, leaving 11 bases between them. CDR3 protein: CATKSRSNQPQHF. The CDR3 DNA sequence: TGTGCCACAAAGAGCAGGAGCAATCAGCCCCAGCATTTT.

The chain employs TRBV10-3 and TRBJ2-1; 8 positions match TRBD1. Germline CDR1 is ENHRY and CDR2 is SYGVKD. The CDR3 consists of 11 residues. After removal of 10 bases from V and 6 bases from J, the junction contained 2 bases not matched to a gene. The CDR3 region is CASTGGNEQFF. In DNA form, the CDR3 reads TGTGCCAGTACAGGGGGCAATGAGCAGTTCTTC.

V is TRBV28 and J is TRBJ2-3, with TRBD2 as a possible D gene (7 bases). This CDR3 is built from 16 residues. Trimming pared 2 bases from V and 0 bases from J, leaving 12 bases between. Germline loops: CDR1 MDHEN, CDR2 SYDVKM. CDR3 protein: CASSLAGAGSTDTQYF. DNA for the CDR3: TGTGCCAGCAGTTTAGCGGGGGCCGGTAGCACAGATACGCAGTATTTT.

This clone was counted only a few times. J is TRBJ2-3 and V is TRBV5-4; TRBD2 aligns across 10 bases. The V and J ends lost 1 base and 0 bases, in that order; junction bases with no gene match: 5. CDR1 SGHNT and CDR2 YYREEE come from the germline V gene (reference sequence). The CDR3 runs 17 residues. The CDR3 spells CASSLIAGGPSTDTQYF. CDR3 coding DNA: TGTGCCAGCAGCTTGATAGCGGGGGGTCCTAGCACAGATACGCAGTATTTT.

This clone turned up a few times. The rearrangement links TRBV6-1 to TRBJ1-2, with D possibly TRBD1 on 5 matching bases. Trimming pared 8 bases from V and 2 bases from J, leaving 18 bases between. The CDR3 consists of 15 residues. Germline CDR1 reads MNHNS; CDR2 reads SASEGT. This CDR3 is CASVVGGKSNYGYTF. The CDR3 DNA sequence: TGTGCCAGCGTCGTCGGGGGGAAGAGCAACTATGGCTACACCTTC.

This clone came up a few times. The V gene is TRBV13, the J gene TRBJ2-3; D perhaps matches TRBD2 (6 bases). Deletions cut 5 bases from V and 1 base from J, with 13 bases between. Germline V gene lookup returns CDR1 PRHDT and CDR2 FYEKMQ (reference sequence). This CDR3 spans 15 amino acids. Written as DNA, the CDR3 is TGTGCCAGCAGCAACAGACTAGAGGGCACAGATACGCAGTATTTT. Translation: CASSNRLEGTDTQYF.

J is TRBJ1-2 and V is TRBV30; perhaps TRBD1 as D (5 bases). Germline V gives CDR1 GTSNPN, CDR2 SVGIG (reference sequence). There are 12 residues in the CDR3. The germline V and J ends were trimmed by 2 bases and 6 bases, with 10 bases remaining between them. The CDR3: CAWSLLGDGYTF. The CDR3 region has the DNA TGTGCCTGGAGTCTCTTAGGGGATGGCTACACCTTC. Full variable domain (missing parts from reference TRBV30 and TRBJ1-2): SQTIHQWPATLVQPVGSPLSLECTVEGTSNPNLYWYRQAAGRGLQLLFYSVGIGQISSEVPQNLSASRPQDRQFILSSKKLLLSDSGFYLCAWSLLGDGYTFGSGTRLTVV.

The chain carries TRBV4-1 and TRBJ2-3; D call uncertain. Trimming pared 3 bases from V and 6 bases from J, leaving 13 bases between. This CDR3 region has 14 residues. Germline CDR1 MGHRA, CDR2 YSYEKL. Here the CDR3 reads CASSHYGVEDTQYF. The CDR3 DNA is TGCGCCAGCAGCCACTATGGAGTTGAGGATACGCAGTATTTT.

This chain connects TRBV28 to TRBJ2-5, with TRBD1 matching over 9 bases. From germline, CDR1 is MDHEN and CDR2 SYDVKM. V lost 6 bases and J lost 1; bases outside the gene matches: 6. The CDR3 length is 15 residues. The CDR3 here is CASRRTGVPQETQYF. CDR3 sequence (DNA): TGTGCCAGCAGACGGACAGGGGTACCCCAAGAGACCCAGTACTTC.

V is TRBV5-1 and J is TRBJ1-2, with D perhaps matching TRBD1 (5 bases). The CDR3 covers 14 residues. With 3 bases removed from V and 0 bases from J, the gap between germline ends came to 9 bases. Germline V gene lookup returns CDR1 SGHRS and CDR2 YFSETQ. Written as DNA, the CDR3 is TGCGCCAGCAGCTCGACAGCGACTAACTATGGCTACACCTTC. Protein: CASSSTATNYGYTF.

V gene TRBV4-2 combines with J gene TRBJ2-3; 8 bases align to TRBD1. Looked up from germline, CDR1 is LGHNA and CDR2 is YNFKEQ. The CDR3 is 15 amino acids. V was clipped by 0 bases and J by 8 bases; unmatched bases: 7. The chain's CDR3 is CASSQDGRTGGTQYF. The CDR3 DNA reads TGTGCCAGCAGCCAAGATGGCAGAACAGGGGGTACGCAGTATTTT.

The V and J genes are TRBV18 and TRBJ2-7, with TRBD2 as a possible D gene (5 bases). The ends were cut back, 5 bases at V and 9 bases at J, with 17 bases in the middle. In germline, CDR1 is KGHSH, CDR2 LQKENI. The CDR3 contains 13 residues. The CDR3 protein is CASSELLRAGQYF. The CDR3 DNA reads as TGTGCCAGCTCAGAGCTACTTCGGGCGGGGCAGTACTTC.

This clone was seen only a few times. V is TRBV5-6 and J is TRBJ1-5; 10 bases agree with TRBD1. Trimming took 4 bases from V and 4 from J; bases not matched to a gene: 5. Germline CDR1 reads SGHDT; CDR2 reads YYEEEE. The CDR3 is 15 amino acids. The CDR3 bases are TGTGCCAGCAGCCAGACAGGGGGCGGAAATCAGCCCCAGCATTTT. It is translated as CASSQTGGGNQPQHF. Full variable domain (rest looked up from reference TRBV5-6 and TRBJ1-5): DAGVTQSPTHLIKTRGQQVTLRCSPKSGHDTVSWYQQALGQGPQFIFQYYEEEERQRGNFPDRFSGHQFPNYSSELNVNALLLGDSALYLCASSQTGGGNQPQHFGDGTRLSIL.

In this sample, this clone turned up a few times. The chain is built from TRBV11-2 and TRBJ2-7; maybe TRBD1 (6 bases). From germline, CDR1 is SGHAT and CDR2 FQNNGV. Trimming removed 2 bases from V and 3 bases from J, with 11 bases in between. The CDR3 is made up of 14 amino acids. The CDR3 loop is CASSLRTALYEQYV. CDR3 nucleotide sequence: TGTGCCAGCAGCTTACGGACAGCCCTCTACGAGCAGTACGTC.